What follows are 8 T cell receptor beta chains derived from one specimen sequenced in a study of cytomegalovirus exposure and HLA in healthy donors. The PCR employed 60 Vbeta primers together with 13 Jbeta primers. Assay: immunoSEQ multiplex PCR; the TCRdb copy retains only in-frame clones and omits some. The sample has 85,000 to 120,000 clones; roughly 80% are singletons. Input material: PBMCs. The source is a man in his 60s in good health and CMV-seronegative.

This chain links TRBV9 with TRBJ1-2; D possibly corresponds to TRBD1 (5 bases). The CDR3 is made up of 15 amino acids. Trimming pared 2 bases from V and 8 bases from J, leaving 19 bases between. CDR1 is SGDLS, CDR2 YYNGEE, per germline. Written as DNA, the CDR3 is TGTGCCAGCAGCGTCCGGCCATCAGGGCTAAACGGCTACACCTTC. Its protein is CASSVRPSGLNGYTF. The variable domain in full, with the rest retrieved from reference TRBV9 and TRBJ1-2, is DSGVTQTPKHLITATGQRVTLRCSPRSGDLSVYWYQQSLDQGLQFLIQYYNGEERAKGNILERFSAQQFPDLHSELNLSSLELGDSALYFCASSVRPSGLNGYTFGSGTRLTVV.

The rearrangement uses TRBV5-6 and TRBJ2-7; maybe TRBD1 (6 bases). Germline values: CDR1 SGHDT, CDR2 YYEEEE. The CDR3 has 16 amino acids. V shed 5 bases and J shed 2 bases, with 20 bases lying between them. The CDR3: CASSFLLQGGTYEQYF. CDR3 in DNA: TGTGCCAGCAGTTTTTTGTTACAGGGCGGTACCTACGAGCAGTACTTC.

In DNA, the CDR3 is TGTGCCAGCAGCCAAGATACGGGGGTTCGGGTGGTAGGCTATGGCTACACCTTC. Its protein product is CASSQDTGVRVVGYGYTF. The V and J genes are TRBV4-2 and TRBJ1-2, with a tentative D call TRBD1 (5 bases). V lost 0 bases to trimming and J lost 4 bases, with 21 bases between them. The CDR3 is 18 amino acids. Germline CDR1 reads LGHNA; CDR2 reads YNFKEQ.

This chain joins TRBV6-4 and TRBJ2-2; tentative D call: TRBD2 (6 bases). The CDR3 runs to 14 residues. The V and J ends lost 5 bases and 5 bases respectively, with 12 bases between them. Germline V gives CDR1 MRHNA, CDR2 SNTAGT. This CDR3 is CASSPSAGTGELFF. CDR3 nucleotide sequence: TGTGCCAGCAGTCCCTCGGCGGGAACCGGGGAGCTGTTTTTT.

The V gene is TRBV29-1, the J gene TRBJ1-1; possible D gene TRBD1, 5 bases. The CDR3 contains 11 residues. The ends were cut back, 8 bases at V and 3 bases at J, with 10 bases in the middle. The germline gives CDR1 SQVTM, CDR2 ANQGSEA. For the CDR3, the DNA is TGCAGCTCCCAAGGGGACACTGAAGCTTTCTTT. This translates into CSSQGDTEAFF.

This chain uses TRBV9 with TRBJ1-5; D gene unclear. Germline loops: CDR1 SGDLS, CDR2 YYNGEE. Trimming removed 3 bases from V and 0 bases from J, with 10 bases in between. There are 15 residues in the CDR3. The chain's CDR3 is CASSARGLSNQPQHF. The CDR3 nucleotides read TGTGCCAGCAGCGCCAGAGGTCTTAGCAATCAGCCCCAGCATTTT.

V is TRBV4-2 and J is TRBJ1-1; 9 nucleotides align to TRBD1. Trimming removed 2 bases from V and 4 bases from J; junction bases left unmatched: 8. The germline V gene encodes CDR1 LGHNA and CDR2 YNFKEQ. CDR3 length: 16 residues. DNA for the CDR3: TGTGCCAGCAGCCAACAACCGGGACAGGGAAGCACTGAAGCTTTCTTT. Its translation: CASSQQPGQGSTEAFF.

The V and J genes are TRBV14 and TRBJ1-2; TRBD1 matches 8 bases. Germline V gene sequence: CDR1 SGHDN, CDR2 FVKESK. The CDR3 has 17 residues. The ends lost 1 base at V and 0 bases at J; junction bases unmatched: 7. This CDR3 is CASSQAQGARTNYGYTF. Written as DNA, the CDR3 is TGTGCCAGCAGCCAAGCCCAGGGGGCTAGAACTAACTATGGCTACACCTTC.